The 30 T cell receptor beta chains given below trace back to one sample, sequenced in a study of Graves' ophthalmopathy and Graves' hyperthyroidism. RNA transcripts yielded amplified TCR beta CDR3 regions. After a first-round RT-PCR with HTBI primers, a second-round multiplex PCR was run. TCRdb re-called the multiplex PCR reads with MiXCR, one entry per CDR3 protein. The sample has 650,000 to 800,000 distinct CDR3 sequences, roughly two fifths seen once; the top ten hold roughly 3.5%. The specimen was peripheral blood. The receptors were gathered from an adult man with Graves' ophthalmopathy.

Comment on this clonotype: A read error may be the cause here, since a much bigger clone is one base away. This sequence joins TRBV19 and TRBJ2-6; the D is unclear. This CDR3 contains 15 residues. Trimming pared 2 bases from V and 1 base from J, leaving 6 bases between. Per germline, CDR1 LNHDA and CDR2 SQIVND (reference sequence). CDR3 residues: CASSIYRSGANVLTF. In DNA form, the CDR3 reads TGTGCCAGTAGTATATACCGTTCTGGGGCCAACGTCCTGACTTTC.

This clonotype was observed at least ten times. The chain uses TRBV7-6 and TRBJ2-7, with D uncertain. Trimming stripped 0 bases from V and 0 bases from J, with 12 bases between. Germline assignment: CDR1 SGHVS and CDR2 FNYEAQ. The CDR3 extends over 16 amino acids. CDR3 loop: CASSLAALASSYEQYF. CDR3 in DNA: TGTGCCAGCAGCTTAGCGGCACTCGCAAGCTCCTACGAGCAGTACTTC.

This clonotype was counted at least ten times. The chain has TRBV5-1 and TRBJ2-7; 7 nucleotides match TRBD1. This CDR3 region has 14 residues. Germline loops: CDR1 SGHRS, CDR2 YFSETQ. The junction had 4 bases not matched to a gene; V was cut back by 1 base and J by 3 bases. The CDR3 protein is CASSLKGAGYEQYF. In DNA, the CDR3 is TGCGCCAGCAGCTTGAAGGGGGCGGGCTACGAGCAGTACTTC.

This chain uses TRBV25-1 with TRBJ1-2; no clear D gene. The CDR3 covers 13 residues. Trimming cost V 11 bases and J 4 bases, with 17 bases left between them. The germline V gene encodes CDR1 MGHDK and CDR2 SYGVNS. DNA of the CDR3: TGTGCCTCCCAGAAGGACCTCACCTATGGCTACACCTTC. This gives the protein CASQKDLTYGYTF.

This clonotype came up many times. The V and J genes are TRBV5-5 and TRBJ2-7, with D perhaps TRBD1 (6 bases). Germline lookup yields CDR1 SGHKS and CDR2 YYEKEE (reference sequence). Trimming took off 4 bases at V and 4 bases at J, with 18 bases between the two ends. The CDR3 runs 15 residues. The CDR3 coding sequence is TGTGCCAGCAGCAACCCCGGGACAAGGATATACGAGCAGTACTTC. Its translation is CASSNPGTRIYEQYF.

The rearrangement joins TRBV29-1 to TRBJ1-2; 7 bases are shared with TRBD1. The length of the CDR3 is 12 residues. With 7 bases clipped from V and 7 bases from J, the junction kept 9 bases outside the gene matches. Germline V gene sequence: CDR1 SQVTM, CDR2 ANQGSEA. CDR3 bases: TGCAGCGGTGGGGGGGACAGTTCTGGCTACACCTTC. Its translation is CSGGGDSSGYTF.

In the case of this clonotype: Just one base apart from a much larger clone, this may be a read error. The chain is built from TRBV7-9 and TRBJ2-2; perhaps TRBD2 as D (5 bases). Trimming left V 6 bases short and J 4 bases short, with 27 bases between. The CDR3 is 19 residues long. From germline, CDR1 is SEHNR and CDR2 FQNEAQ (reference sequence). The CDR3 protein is CASSPNPSLVGVATGELFF. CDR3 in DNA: TGTGCCAGCAGTCCCAATCCGAGCCTAGTGGGAGTTGCCACCGGGGAGCTGTTTTTT.

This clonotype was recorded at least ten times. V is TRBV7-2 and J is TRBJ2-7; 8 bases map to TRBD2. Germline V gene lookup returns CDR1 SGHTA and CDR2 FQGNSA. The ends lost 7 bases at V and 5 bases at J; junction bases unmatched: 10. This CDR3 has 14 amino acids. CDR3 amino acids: CASTGAGGHNEQYF. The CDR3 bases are TGTGCCAGCACCGGGGCGGGGGGCCATAACGAGCAGTACTTC. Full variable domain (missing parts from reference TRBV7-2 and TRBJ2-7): GAGVSQSPSNKVTEKGKDVELRCDPISGHTALYWYRQSLGQGLEFLIYFQGNSAPDKSGLPSDRFSAERTGGSVSTLTIQRTQQEDSAVYLCASTGAGGHNEQYFGPGTRLTVT.

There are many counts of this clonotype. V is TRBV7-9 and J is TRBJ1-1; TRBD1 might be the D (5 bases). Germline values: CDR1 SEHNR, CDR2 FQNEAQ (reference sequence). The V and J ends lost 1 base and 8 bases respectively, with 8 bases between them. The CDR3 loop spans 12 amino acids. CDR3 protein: CASSLVRTEAFF. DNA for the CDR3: TGTGCCAGCAGCTTAGTCCGGACAGAAGCTTTCTTT.

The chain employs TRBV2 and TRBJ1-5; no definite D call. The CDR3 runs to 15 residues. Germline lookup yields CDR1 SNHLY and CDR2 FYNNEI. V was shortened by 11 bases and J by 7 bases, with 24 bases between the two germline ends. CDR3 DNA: TGTGCCTCGAAGGGAGGTCAAGGCATGATCCAGCCCCAGCATTTT. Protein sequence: CASKGGQGMIQPQHF.

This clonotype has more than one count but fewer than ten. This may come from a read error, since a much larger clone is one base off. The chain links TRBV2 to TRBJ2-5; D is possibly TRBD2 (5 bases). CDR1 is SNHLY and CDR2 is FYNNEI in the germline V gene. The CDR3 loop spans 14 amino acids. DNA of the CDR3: TGTGCCAGCAGTGAAGAACGGGATCAGGAGATCCAGTACTTC. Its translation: CASSEERDQEIQYF. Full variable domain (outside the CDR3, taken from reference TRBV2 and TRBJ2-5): EPEVTQTPSHQVTQMGQEVILRCVPISNHLYFYWYRQILGQKVEFLVSFYNNEISEKSEIFDDQFSVERPDGSNFTLKIRSTKLEDSAMYFCASSEERDQEIQYFGPGTRLLVL.

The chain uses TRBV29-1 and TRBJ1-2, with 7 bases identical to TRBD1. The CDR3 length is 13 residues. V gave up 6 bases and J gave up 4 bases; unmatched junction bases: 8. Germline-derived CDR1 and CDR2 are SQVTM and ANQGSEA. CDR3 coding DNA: TGCAGCGTCGATGACAGGGCCTTCTATGGCTACACCTTC. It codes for CSVDDRAFYGYTF. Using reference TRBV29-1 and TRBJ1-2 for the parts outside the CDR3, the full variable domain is SAVISQKPSRDICQRGTSLTIQCQVDSQVTMMFWYRQQPGQSLTLIATANQGSEATYESGFVIDKFPISRPNLTFSTLTVSNMSPEDSSIYLCSVDDRAFYGYTFGSGTRLTVV.

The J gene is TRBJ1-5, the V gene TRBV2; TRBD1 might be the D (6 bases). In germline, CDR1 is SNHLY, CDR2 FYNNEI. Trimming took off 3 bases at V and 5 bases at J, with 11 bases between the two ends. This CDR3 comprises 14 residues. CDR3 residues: CASSDGGLHQPQHF. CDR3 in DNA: TGTGCCAGCAGTGACGGGGGGCTACATCAGCCCCAGCATTTT.

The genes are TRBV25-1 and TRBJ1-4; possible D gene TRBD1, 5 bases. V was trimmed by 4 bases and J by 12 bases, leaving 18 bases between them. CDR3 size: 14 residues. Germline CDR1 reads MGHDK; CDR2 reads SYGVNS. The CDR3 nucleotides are TGTGCCAGCAGTGCTGGCGGACATCAGGACCAACTGTTTTTT. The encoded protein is CASSAGGHQDQLFF.

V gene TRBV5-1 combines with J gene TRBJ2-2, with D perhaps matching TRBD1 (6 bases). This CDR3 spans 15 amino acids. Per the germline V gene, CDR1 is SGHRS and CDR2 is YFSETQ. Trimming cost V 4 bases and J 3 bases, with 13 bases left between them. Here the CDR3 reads CASSRRDTYTGELFF. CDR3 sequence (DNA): TGCGCCAGCAGCCGCCGGGACACCTACACCGGGGAGCTGTTTTTT.

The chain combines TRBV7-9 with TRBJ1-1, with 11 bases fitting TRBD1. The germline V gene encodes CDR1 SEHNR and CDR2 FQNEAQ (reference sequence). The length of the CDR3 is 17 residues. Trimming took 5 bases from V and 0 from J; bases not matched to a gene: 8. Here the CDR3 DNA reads TGTGCCAGCAGCCCGTCGGACAGGGGGCCATTGAACACTGAAGCTTTCTTT. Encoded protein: CASSPSDRGPLNTEAFF.

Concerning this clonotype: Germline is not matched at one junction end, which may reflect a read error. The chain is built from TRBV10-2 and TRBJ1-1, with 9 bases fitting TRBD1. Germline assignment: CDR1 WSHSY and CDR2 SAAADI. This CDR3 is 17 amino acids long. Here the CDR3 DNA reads TGTGCCAGCAGTTACGGCGGACAGGGGAATCGGAACACTGAAGCTTTCTTT. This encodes CASSYGGQGNRNTEAFF.

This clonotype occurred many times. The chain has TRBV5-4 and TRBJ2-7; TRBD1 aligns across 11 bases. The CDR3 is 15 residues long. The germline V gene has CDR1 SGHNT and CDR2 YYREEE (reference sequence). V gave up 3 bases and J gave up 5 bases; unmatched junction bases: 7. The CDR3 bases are TGTGCCAGCAGCTCCATGGGACAGGGGGGCAACGAGCAGTACTTC. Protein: CASSSMGQGGNEQYF.

CDR3 DNA: TGCGCCAGCAGCGTGACAGGTGTTGGTACTGGAAACACCATATATTTT. Translated, it gives CASSVTGVGTGNTIYF. The chain joins TRBV5-1 to TRBJ1-3; D perhaps matches TRBD1 (6 bases). Germline V gene data show CDR1 as SGHRS and CDR2 as YFSETQ. Deletions cut 4 bases from V and 2 bases from J, with 16 bases between. The CDR3 has 16 residues.

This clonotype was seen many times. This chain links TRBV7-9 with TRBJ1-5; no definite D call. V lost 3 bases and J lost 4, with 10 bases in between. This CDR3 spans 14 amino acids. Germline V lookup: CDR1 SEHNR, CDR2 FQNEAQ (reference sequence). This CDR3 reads CASSLYPENQPQHF. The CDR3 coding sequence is TGTGCCAGCAGCTTGTATCCGGAGAATCAGCCCCAGCATTTT.

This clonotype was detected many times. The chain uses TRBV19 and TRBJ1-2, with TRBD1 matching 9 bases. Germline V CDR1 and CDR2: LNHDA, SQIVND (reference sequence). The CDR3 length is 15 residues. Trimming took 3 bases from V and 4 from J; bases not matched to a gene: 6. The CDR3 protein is CASSMVRDRVYGYTF. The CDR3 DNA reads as TGTGCCAGTAGTATGGTCCGGGACAGGGTCTATGGCTACACCTTC.

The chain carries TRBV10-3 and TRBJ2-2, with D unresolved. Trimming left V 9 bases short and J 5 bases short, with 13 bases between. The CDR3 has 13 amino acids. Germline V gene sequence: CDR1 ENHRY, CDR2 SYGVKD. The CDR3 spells CAIRATLTGELFF. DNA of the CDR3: TGTGCCATACGAGCCACTCTTACCGGGGAGCTGTTTTTT.

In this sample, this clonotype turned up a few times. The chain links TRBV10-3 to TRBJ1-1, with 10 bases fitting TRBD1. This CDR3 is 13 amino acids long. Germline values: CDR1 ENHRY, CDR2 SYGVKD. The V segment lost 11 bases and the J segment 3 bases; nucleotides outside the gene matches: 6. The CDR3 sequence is CASGGTGDTEAFF. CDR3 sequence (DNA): TGTGCCTCGGGCGGGACAGGGGACACTGAAGCTTTCTTT.

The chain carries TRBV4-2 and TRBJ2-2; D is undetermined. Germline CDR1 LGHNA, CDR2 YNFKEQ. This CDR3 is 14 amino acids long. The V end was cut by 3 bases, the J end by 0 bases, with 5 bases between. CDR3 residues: CASSQVTNTGELFF. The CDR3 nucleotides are TGTGCCAGCAGCCAGGTTACGAACACCGGGGAGCTGTTTTTT.

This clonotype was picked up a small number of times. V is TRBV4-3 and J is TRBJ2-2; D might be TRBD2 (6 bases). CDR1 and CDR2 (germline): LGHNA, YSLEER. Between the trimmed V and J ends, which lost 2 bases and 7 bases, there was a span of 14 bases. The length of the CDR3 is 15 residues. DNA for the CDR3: TGCGCCAGCAGCCAACGCGAGGGACTTTTCGGGGAGCTGTTTTTT. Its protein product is CASSQREGLFGELFF.

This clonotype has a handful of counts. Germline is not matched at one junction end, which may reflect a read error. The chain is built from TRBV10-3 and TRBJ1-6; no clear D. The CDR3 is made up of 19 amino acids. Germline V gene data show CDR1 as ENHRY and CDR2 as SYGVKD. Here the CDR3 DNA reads TGTGCCAGCAGTGACCCCGGAGGCCGACCTGGCTCCTATAATTCACCCCTCCACTTT. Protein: CASSDPGGRPGSYNSPLHF.

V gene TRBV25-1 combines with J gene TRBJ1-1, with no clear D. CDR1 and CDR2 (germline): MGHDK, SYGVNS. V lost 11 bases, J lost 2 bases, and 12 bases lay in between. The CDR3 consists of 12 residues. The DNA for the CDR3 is TGTGCCTGGGAAAGGACTAACACTGAAGCTTTCTTT. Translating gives CAWERTNTEAFF.

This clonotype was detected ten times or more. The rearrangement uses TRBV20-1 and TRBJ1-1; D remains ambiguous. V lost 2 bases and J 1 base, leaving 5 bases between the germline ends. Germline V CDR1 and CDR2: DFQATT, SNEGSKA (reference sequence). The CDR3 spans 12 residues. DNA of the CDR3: TGCAGTGCTAGATCAGGGAACACTGAAGCTTTCTTT. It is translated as CSARSGNTEAFF.

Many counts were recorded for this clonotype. The CDR3 region is CASSFRRGRGFGTEAFF. CDR3 in DNA: TGTGCCAGCAGCTTCCGCCGAGGTAGGGGATTTGGCACTGAAGCTTTCTTT. The gene calls are TRBV13 and TRBJ1-1, with D possibly being TRBD1 (5 bases). CDR1 PRHDT and CDR2 FYEKMQ come from the germline V gene (reference sequence). Between the trimmed V and J ends, which lost 3 bases and 4 bases, there was a span of 21 bases. The CDR3 loop spans 17 amino acids. The complete variable domain, with remaining parts taken from reference TRBV13 and TRBJ1-1, reads AAGVIQSPRHLIKEKRETATLKCYPIPRHDTVYWYQQGPGQDPQFLISFYEKMQSDKGSIPDRFSAQQFSDYHSELNMSSLELGDSALYFCASSFRRGRGFGTEAFFGQGTRLTVV.

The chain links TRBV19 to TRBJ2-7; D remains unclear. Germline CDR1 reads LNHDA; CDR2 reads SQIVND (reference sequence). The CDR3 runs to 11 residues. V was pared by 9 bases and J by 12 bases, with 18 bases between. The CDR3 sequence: CASSLADGPYF. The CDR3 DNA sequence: TGTGCCAGCAGCTTAGCCGACGGGCCGTACTTC.